Below are 25 T cell receptor beta chains sequenced from a single sample in a study of blood T cell repertoires in COVID-19. TCRdb keeps only in-frame clones here, not all; method: immunoSEQ multiplex PCR. The table lists about 74,000 clones, about 92% of them singletons, with 1.4% to 1.5% in the top ten. Sequencing was carried out using peripheral blood. The receptors were gathered from a man aged 50 to 59 with acute or convalescent COVID-19.

The chain carries TRBV19 and TRBJ2-1; 14 bases agree with TRBD2. The CDR3 has 17 amino acids. The germline V gene encodes CDR1 LNHDA and CDR2 SQIVND (reference sequence). J was trimmed by 10 bases and V by 4 bases; bases with no gene match: 12. CDR3 DNA sequence: TGTGCCAGTAGTACGGGACTAGCGGGAGTCCGGGGACGAGAGCAGTTCTTC. Residues: CASSTGLAGVRGREQFF.

V and J are TRBV10-3 and TRBJ2-5; 7 bases agree with TRBD2. The germline gives CDR1 ENHRY, CDR2 SYGVKD. V was clipped by 4 bases and J by 0 bases; unmatched bases: 11. This CDR3 has 17 amino acids. DNA for the CDR3: TGTGCCATCAGTGGTACGGGTGCTAGCGGTTACCAAGAGACCCAGTACTTC. Residues: CAISGTGASGYQETQYF.

V usage is TRBV7-9 and J usage is TRBJ2-3, with 11 bases matching TRBD2. The V gene end was trimmed by 5 bases and the J gene end by 4 bases; junction bases not matched to a gene: 8. The germline V gene has CDR1 SEHNR and CDR2 FQNEAQ (reference sequence). CDR3 length: 16 amino acids. CDR3 DNA sequence: TGTGCCAGCAGCCCGATAGCGGGAGGGCCCCCAGATACGCAGTATTTT. It specifies CASSPIAGGPPDTQYF.

V usage is TRBV6-5 and J usage is TRBJ1-1; D remains unclear. This CDR3 comprises 15 residues. Trimming took off 0 bases at V and 7 bases at J, with 15 bases between the two ends. Germline CDR1 reads MNHEY; CDR2 reads SVGAGI. CDR3 protein: CASSYSVWGGSEAFF. The CDR3 coding sequence is TGTGCCAGCAGTTACTCGGTGTGGGGTGGGAGTGAAGCTTTCTTT.

The V and J genes are TRBV18 and TRBJ2-5; TRBD2 is a possible D gene (5 bases). Germline-derived CDR1 and CDR2 are KGHSH and LQKENI. V lost 0 bases and J lost 7, with 15 bases in between. This CDR3 spans 15 amino acids. The CDR3 DNA reads TGTGCCAGCTCACCACCGGGAGAAGGCTTGGGGACCCAGTACTTC. Its translation is CASSPPGEGLGTQYF.

This clone was detected only once. This chain links TRBV6-5 with TRBJ1-5; unclear D gene. The CDR3 sequence is 13 residues long. Trimming took off 5 bases at V and 7 bases at J, with 12 bases between the two ends. Germline V CDR1 and CDR2: MNHEY, SVGAGI. CDR3 nucleotides: TGTGCCAGCAGTCAACGGTCTGCCCAGCCCCAGCATTTT. This translates into CASSQRSAQPQHF.

V gene TRBV5-1 combines with J gene TRBJ2-1, with TRBD2 matching over 12 bases. From germline, CDR1 is SGHRS and CDR2 YFSETQ. V was pared by 3 bases and J by 4 bases, with 5 bases of the junction left unmatched. The CDR3 loop spans 16 amino acids. The CDR3 reads CASSSLTSGSYNEQFF. The CDR3 nucleotides read TGCGCCAGCAGCTCGCTGACTAGCGGGAGTTACAATGAGCAGTTCTTC.

This clone showed up just once. The genes are TRBV19 and TRBJ2-1; 10 nucleotides agree with TRBD1. The V segment lost 6 bases and the J segment 5 bases; nucleotides outside the gene matches: 4. The germline CDR1 and CDR2 sequences are LNHDA and SQIVND (reference sequence). This CDR3 has 14 amino acids. The CDR3 sequence is CASRRDRGNNEQFF. CDR3 sequence (DNA): TGTGCCAGTAGGCGGGACAGGGGTAACAATGAGCAGTTCTTC.

The chain is built from TRBV6-2 or TRBV6-3 and TRBJ2-7, with 9 positions matching TRBD2. Germline values: CDR1 MNHEY, CDR2 SVGEGT. The CDR3 covers 15 residues. J lost 3 bases, V lost 6 bases, and 9 bases had no gene match. CDR3 in DNA: TGTGCCAGCAGCGGACTAGGACTAGCGCACTACGAGCAGTACGTC. Encoded protein: CASSGLGLAHYEQYV.

This clone has only a few counts. The chain carries TRBV19 and TRBJ2-1; tentatively, D is TRBD1 (6 bases). V was clipped by 5 bases and J by 3 bases, with 20 bases between them. The CDR3 contains 17 residues. Germline V CDR1 and CDR2: LNHDA, SQIVND (reference sequence). The CDR3 coding sequence is TGTGCCAGTAGTCCTAAACCCGGACAGTTGATCTACAATGAGCAGTTCTTC. This translates into CASSPKPGQLIYNEQFF.

The chain recombines TRBV5-4 with TRBJ1-3; TRBD1 matches at 8 bases. The CDR3 consists of 18 residues. V trimming: 4 bases; J trimming: 0 bases; junction bases outside the gene matches: 12. Germline V gene sequence: CDR1 SGHNT, CDR2 YYREEE (reference sequence). The CDR3 coding sequence is TGTGCCAGCAGCGGTTCCGGGACAGGCCTTCTCTCTGGAAACACCATATATTTT. This codes for CASSGSGTGLLSGNTIYF.

The chain links TRBV7-8 to TRBJ2-7; D is uncertain. This CDR3 region has 14 residues. V was shortened by 2 bases and J by 0 bases, with 8 bases between the two germline ends. Germline values: CDR1 SGHVS, CDR2 FQNEAQ. The CDR3 is CASSLHRNSYEQYF. For the CDR3, the DNA is TGTGCCAGCAGCTTACACAGAAACTCCTACGAGCAGTACTTC.

This clone was seen only once. The chain uses TRBV27 and TRBJ2-3; 10 bases line up with TRBD2. Unmatched junction bases numbered 8, after V lost 6 bases and J lost 5 bases. CDR3 length equals 15 residues. Germline loops: CDR1 MNHEY, CDR2 SMNVEV (reference sequence). The CDR3 region has the DNA TGTGCCAGCAGACCCAGCGGGGGGGCGGAAGATACGCAGTATTTT. Its translation: CASRPSGGAEDTQYF.

The chain recombines TRBV9 with TRBJ2-2; 9 bases map to TRBD2. J was trimmed by 4 bases and V by 3 bases; bases with no gene match: 13. The CDR3 sequence is 18 residues long. Germline V CDR1 and CDR2: SGDLS, YYNGEE. The CDR3 region is CASSAQFGGGALTGELFF. The CDR3 nucleotides read TGTGCCAGCAGCGCCCAGTTTGGCGGGGGGGCTCTCACCGGGGAGCTGTTTTTT.

The genes are TRBV7-2 and TRBJ2-1, with 10 nucleotides matching TRBD2. V trimming: 5 bases; J trimming: 7 bases; junction bases outside the gene matches: 8. This CDR3 region has 15 residues. The germline V gene encodes CDR1 SGHTA and CDR2 FQGNSA. This CDR3 reads CASSTRTSGLNEQFF. CDR3 DNA: TGTGCCAGCAGCACCAGGACTAGCGGTCTTAATGAGCAGTTCTTC.

This clone appeared once. This sequence joins TRBV7-8 and TRBJ2-5, with TRBD1 matching 7 bases. CDR3 length: 15 residues. V was clipped by 1 base and J by 4 bases; unmatched bases: 6. Per the germline V gene, CDR1 is SGHVS and CDR2 is FQNEAQ. This CDR3 reads CASSLGQGVRETQYF. In DNA, the CDR3 is TGTGCCAGCAGCTTAGGACAGGGCGTGCGAGAGACCCAGTACTTC.

The J gene is TRBJ1-5, the V gene TRBV19, with 9 bases fitting TRBD1. V gave up 4 bases and J gave up 3 bases; unmatched junction bases: 7. The CDR3 runs 16 residues. Germline assignment: CDR1 LNHDA and CDR2 SQIVND (reference sequence). The CDR3 bases are TGTGCCAGTAGTACCCGGGGACAGGGATTCAATCAGCCCCAGCATTTT. It codes for CASSTRGQGFNQPQHF.

The rearrangement uses TRBV7-2 and TRBJ2-5, with D tentatively TRBD1 (5 bases). Trimming pared 5 bases from V and 5 bases from J, leaving 18 bases between. CDR1 is SGHTA, CDR2 FQGNSA, per germline. The CDR3 runs to 15 residues. CDR3 nucleotides: TGTGCCAGCAGCCCCTGGGTGGGCAGGGTTGAGACCCAGTACTTC. Protein: CASSPWVGRVETQYF.

This chain uses TRBV27 with TRBJ1-2; perhaps TRBD1 as D (5 bases). This CDR3 contains 15 residues. V was trimmed by 5 bases and J by 5 bases, leaving 18 bases between them. The germline V gene has CDR1 MNHEY and CDR2 SMNVEV (reference sequence). The CDR3 nucleotides are TGTGCCAGCAGTCAGGGATCCTTCCCTATTTATGGCTACACCTTC. Amino acid sequence: CASSQGSFPIYGYTF.

This rearrangement joins TRBV4-2 to TRBJ1-4; the D is unclear. Germline lookup yields CDR1 LGHNA and CDR2 YNFKEQ. This CDR3 has 15 residues. V was pared by 4 bases and J by 5 bases, with 14 bases between. CDR3 residues: CASSPVAGRNEKLFF. The CDR3 DNA follows: TGTGCCAGCAGCCCTGTGGCGGGCCGGAATGAAAAACTGTTTTTT.

The CDR3, as DNA: TGTGCCAGCAGCAAAGACAGGGACTACGAGCAGTACGTC. As protein: CASSKDRDYEQYV. The chain joins TRBV7-9 to TRBJ2-7, with 7 bases that match TRBD1. CDR1 SEHNR and CDR2 FQNEAQ come from the germline V gene (reference sequence). Germline trimming cut 5 bases from V and 3 bases from J; bases unmatched to any gene: 4. The CDR3 extends over 13 amino acids.

V usage is TRBV19 and J usage is TRBJ1-5; the match to TRBD1 covers 8 bases. V lost 5 bases to trimming and J lost 0 bases; unmatched junction nucleotides: 3. The CDR3 is 15 amino acids. The V gene's germline CDR1 is LNHDA and CDR2 SQIVND (reference sequence). CDR3 in DNA: TGTGCCAGTAGTCCCGGGACAGGTAGCAATCAGCCCCAGCATTTT. Residues: CASSPGTGSNQPQHF. Complete variable domain (other parts from reference TRBV19 and TRBJ1-5): DGGITQSPKYLFRKEGQNVTLSCEQNLNHDAMYWYRQDPGQGLRLIYYSQIVNDFQKGDIAEGYSVSREKKESFPLTVTSAQKNPTAFYLCASSPGTGSNQPQHFGDGTRLSIL.

This clone came up once. The V gene is TRBV6-5, the J gene TRBJ2-3; 8 nucleotides agree with TRBD1. The trim removed 7 bases at V and 6 bases at J, leaving 9 bases unmatched. Germline values: CDR1 MNHEY, CDR2 SVGAGI. This CDR3 has 14 residues. The CDR3 is CASTKGQGHDTQYF. The CDR3 region has the DNA TGTGCCAGCACTAAAGGACAGGGTCACGATACGCAGTATTTT.

The chain links TRBV7-2 to TRBJ2-7; D possibly corresponds to TRBD1 (6 bases). V was pared by 5 bases and J by 6 bases, with 20 bases between. This CDR3 region has 15 residues. Germline V gives CDR1 SGHTA, CDR2 FQGNSA. In DNA, the CDR3 is TGTGCCAGCAGCCTGGGGGCGGGCGTCCCAAGCGAGCAGTACTTC. Amino acid sequence: CASSLGAGVPSEQYF.

V gene TRBV28 combines with J gene TRBJ2-1; 8 bases are shared with TRBD2. The CDR3 is 14 amino acids. Germline V gives CDR1 MDHEN, CDR2 SYDVKM. The V and J ends lost 8 bases and 3 bases, in that order; junction bases with no gene match: 6. DNA of the CDR3: TGTGCCAGCGGGGCACTAGCGGTCTACAATGAGCAGTTCTTC. This encodes CASGALAVYNEQFF.